The 22 T cell receptor beta chains below all came from one sample that was sequenced in a study of shared clonotypes between healthy human individuals (dated by TCRdb to the early 2020s). Library prep was done by the immunoSEQ multiplex PCR assay. The clones in this table, taken by TCRdb from immuneACCESS, are in-frame only. Not every clone is retained; where verified, under half of the shortfall comes from an unresolved V gene, and the cause of the rest is unknown. This sample is represented by some 2.3 million clones; over 85% of them were singletons. The top ten clones comprise under 0.45% of the sample. The sequenced sample was naive CD4+ T cells from PBMCs. The meaning of the sample's cell subset or site label: CD45RA+ positively selected. The receptors derive from a man between 18 and 29 years old in good health. Some clones in this sample may be carry-over from other donors' samples.

V gene TRBV7-2 combines with J gene TRBJ2-1, with a possible D match to TRBD1 (5 bases). The CDR3 covers 17 residues. Germline values: CDR1 SGHTA, CDR2 FQGNSA. V was cut by 5 bases and J by 0 bases, with 17 bases left in between. DNA of the CDR3: TGTGCCAGCAGCGCAATTCCAGGGTTCCGCTCCTACAATGAGCAGTTCTTC. This codes for CASSAIPGFRSYNEQFF.

This clone was counted only a few times. The CDR3, as DNA: TGTGCCAGCAGTCGAACCGGGACAGGGTACCAGCCCCAGCATTTT. It codes for CASSRTGTGYQPQHF. This chain connects TRBV7-9 to TRBJ1-5; 9 bases line up with TRBD1. From germline, CDR1 is SEHNR and CDR2 FQNEAQ (reference sequence). V gave up 6 bases and J gave up 7 bases; unmatched junction bases: 10. The CDR3 has 15 amino acids.

V gene TRBV11-1 combines with J gene TRBJ1-1, with D tentatively TRBD1 (5 bases). The CDR3 covers 16 residues. The germline V gene has CDR1 SGHAT and CDR2 FQDESV (reference sequence). Between the trimmed V and J ends, which lost 5 bases and 0 bases, there was a span of 16 bases. As DNA, the CDR3 is TGTGCCAGCAGCCCCCATAGGGGCCCCATGAACACTGAAGCTTTCTTT. Its translation is CASSPHRGPMNTEAFF.

V and J are TRBV9 and TRBJ2-1; no firm D call. V lost 0 bases and J lost 7, with 14 bases in between. Looked up from germline, CDR1 is SGDLS and CDR2 is YYNGEE. This CDR3 contains 15 residues. CDR3 sequence: CASSVVPGPENEQFF. DNA of the CDR3: TGTGCCAGCAGCGTAGTACCTGGACCAGAGAATGAGCAGTTCTTC.

This sequence joins TRBV7-9 and TRBJ2-5; 8 bases align to TRBD2. The germline CDR1 and CDR2 sequences are SEHNR and FQNEAQ (reference sequence). The CDR3 has 14 amino acids. The trim removed 3 bases at V and 9 bases at J, leaving 9 bases unmatched. The CDR3 loop reads CASSFRERELAQYF. The CDR3 DNA sequence: TGTGCCAGCAGCTTTAGGGAGCGGGAGTTGGCCCAGTACTTC.

This sequence joins TRBV5-4 and TRBJ2-1; the match to TRBD1 covers 7 bases. Germline values: CDR1 SGHNT, CDR2 YYREEE (reference sequence). This CDR3 is built from 15 residues. V was clipped by 4 bases and J by 3 bases; unmatched bases: 7. This CDR3 is CASSGGQNYYNEQFF. The DNA for the CDR3 is TGTGCCAGCAGCGGGGGACAGAACTACTACAATGAGCAGTTCTTC.

V usage is TRBV5-1 and J usage is TRBJ2-3, with 13 bases lining up with TRBD2. V dropped 2 bases and J dropped 0; count of bases not matched to a gene: 6. Per the germline V gene, CDR1 is SGHRS and CDR2 is YFSETQ. This CDR3 has 18 amino acids. The CDR3 DNA reads as TGCGCCAGCAGCTTATCGACTAGCGGGGGGTTAAGCACAGATACGCAGTATTTT. Translation gives CASSLSTSGGLSTDTQYF.

This chain joins TRBV5-1 and TRBJ2-5; a possible D gene is TRBD2 (5 bases). Per germline, CDR1 SGHRS and CDR2 YFSETQ. V was clipped by 4 bases and J by 5 bases, with 18 bases between them. CDR3 length: 15 residues. Here the CDR3 DNA reads TGCGCCAGCAGCCCGCGGACCGCAGGCGGGGAGACCCAGTACTTC. Residues: CASSPRTAGGETQYF.

Points on this clone: Different DNA sequences within this sample yield the same CDR3. The genes are TRBV5-1 and TRBJ2-7; tentatively, D is TRBD2 (6 bases). The CDR3 runs 13 residues. Looked up from germline, CDR1 is SGHRS and CDR2 is YFSETQ. Trimming removed 4 bases at V and 2 bases at J, with 10 bases between. CDR3 sequence reads: CASSLGTPYEQYF. As DNA, the CDR3 is TGCGCCAGCAGCCTCGGGACTCCCTACGAGCAGTACTTC.

This rearrangement joins TRBV5-5 to TRBJ1-1; D is unclear. Germline-derived CDR1 and CDR2 are SGHKS and YYEKEE (reference sequence). This CDR3 has 15 amino acids. Trimming pared 3 bases from V and 0 bases from J, leaving 12 bases between. CDR3 DNA sequence: TGTGCCAGCAGCTCTGGTGGGTTCATGAACACTGAAGCTTTCTTT. Its translation is CASSSGGFMNTEAFF.

This clone was seen a few times. V and J are TRBV18 and TRBJ2-7, with D unclear. V was clipped by 5 bases and J by 1 base, with 12 bases between them. The CDR3 contains 14 residues. Per germline, CDR1 KGHSH and CDR2 LQKENI. In DNA form, the CDR3 reads TGTGCCAGCTCAAGGATTAAGGGATCCTACGAGCAGTACTTC. The encoded protein is CASSRIKGSYEQYF.

The chain couples TRBV6-1 to TRBJ2-7; D perhaps matches TRBD1 (6 bases). The ends were cut back, 7 bases at V and 3 bases at J, with 10 bases in the middle. This CDR3 has 12 residues. Germline V gene sequence: CDR1 MNHNS, CDR2 SASEGT. In DNA, the CDR3 is TGTGCCAGCATCGGCAGGGGCTACGAGCAGTACTTC. It translates to CASIGRGYEQYF.

This clone was found once. This chain links TRBV29-1 with TRBJ2-5, with TRBD2 as a possible D gene (5 bases). V dropped 5 bases and J dropped 3 bases, with 10 bases sitting between them. The germline gives CDR1 SQVTM, CDR2 ANQGSEA. The CDR3 has 12 residues. Written as DNA, the CDR3 is TGCAGCGTTAATGACGGGGAAGAGACCCAGTACTTC. Its protein is CSVNDGEETQYF.

V and J are TRBV30 and TRBJ2-7, with TRBD2 as a possible D gene (6 bases). Germline V gives CDR1 GTSNPN, CDR2 SVGIG (reference sequence). Between the trimmed V and J ends, which lost 3 bases and 2 bases, there was a span of 20 bases. CDR3 length equals 16 residues. CDR3 nucleotides: TGTGCCTGGAGGGCCAAACCGGGACTGGCAACCTACGAGCAGTACTTC. Translated: CAWRAKPGLATYEQYF.

The chain employs TRBV6-5 and TRBJ1-2; D call uncertain. Germline V CDR1 and CDR2: MNHEY, SVGAGI. Between the trimmed V and J ends, which lost 2 bases and 2 bases, there was a span of 15 bases. The CDR3 extends over 16 amino acids. In DNA form, the CDR3 reads TGTGCCAGCAGTTACGTCCGGGCCGGTTACAACTATGGCTACACCTTC. Amino acid sequence: CASSYVRAGYNYGYTF.

In this sample, this clone turned up once. The genes are TRBV11-2 and TRBJ1-1; maybe TRBD1 (6 bases). Germline V gives CDR1 SGHAT, CDR2 FQNNGV. V lost 2 bases to trimming and J lost 1 base, with 8 bases between them. The CDR3 sequence is 14 residues long. In DNA, the CDR3 is TGTGCCAGCAGCTTATCCAGGGGGAACACTGAAGCTTTCTTT. Its protein is CASSLSRGNTEAFF.

The V gene is TRBV28, the J gene TRBJ2-7; possible D gene TRBD2, 6 bases. Germline V gene data show CDR1 as MDHEN and CDR2 as SYDVKM. Between the trimmed V and J ends, which lost 6 bases and 0 bases, there was a span of 15 bases. The CDR3 spans 15 residues. The CDR3 DNA sequence: TGTGCCAGCAGCTCCGGGACTCCTAGCTCCTACGAGCAGTACTTC. This encodes CASSSGTPSSYEQYF.

The rearrangement joins TRBV28 to TRBJ2-6, with 9 positions matching TRBD1. The germline V gene has CDR1 MDHEN and CDR2 SYDVKM. CDR3 length: 15 amino acids. V shed 7 bases and J 2 bases; nucleotides not matched to a gene: 3. In DNA, the CDR3 is TGTGCCAGCAACACAGGGGGCGCTGGGGCCAACGTCCTGACTTTC. This encodes CASNTGGAGANVLTF.

The CDR3 sequence is CASSQDLSRGVNEQFF. The DNA of the CDR3 is TGCGCCAGCAGCCAAGATTTGTCTAGAGGGGTCAATGAGCAGTTCTTC. The chain is built from TRBV4-3 and TRBJ2-1; tentatively, D is TRBD1 or TRBD2 (5 bases each). CDR1 and CDR2 (germline): LGHNA, YSLEER. This CDR3 comprises 16 residues. Trimming took off 0 bases at V and 6 bases at J, with 15 bases between the two ends.

The chain couples TRBV5-8 to TRBJ2-7; 7 positions agree with TRBD1. There are 13 residues in the CDR3. The germline V gene encodes CDR1 SGHTS and CDR2 YDEGEE. The junction had 5 bases not matched to a gene; V was cut back by 2 bases and J by 6 bases. The CDR3 reads CASSLDRVGEQYF. CDR3 DNA sequence: TGTGCCAGCAGCTTAGACAGGGTGGGCGAGCAGTACTTC.

V is TRBV7-2 and J is TRBJ2-2; 8 bases align to TRBD2. This CDR3 has 16 amino acids. CDR1 and CDR2 (germline): SGHTA, FQGNSA. The junction had 6 bases not matched to a gene; V was cut back by 2 bases and J by 4 bases. CDR3 DNA sequence: TGTGCCAGCAGCTTAACAGGACTAGCCCTCACCGGGGAGCTGTTTTTT. Translated, it gives CASSLTGLALTGELFF.

This rearrangement joins TRBV4-3 to TRBJ2-7; 8 positions agree with TRBD2. The CDR3 is 15 amino acids. The junction had 7 bases not matched to a gene; V was cut back by 3 bases and J by 3 bases. Germline V CDR1 and CDR2: LGHNA, YSLEER. CDR3 sequence reads: CASSQKSGSVYEQYF. Here the CDR3 DNA reads TGCGCCAGCAGCCAGAAAAGCGGGAGCGTCTACGAGCAGTACTTC.